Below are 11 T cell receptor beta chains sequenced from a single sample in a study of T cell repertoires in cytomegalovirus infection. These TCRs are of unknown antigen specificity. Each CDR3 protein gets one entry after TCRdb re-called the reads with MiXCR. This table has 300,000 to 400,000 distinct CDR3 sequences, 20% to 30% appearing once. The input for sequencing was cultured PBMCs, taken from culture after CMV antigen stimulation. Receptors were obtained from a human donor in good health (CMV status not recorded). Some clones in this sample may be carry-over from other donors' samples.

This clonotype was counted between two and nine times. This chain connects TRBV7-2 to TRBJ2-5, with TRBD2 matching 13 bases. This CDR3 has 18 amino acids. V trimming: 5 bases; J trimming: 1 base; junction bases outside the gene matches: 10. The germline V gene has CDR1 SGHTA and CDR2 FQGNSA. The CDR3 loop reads CASSMGELAGGGQETQYF. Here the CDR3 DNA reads TGTGCCAGCAGCATGGGAGAACTAGCGGGAGGGGGCCAAGAGACCCAGTACTTC.

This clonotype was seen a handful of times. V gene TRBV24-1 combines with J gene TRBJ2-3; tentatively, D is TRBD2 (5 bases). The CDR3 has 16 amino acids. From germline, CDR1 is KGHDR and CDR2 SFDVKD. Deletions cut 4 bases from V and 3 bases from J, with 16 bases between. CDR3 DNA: TGTGCCACCAGTGACTTTTCGACGGGAAGGACAGATACGCAGTATTTT. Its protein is CATSDFSTGRTDTQYF.

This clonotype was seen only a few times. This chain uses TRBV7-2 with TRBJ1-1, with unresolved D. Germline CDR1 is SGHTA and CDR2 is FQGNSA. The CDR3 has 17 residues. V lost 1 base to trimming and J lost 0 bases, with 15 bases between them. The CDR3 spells CASSLDSRRTVNTEAFF. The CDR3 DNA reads TGTGCCAGCAGCTTAGACAGCCGTAGGACGGTGAACACTGAAGCTTTCTTT.

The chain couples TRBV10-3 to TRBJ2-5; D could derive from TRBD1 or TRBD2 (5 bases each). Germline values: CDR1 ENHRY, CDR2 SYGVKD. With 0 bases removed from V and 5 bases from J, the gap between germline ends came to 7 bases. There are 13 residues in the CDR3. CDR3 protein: CAISESRGETQYF. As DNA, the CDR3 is TGTGCCATCAGTGAGTCGAGGGGCGAGACCCAGTACTTC.

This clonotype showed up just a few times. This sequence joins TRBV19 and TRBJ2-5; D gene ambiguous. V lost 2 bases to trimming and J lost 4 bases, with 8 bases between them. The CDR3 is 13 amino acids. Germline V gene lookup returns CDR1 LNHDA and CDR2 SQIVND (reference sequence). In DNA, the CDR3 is TGTGCCAGTAGTATAAGAGATTTAGAGACCCAGTACTTC. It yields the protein CASSIRDLETQYF.

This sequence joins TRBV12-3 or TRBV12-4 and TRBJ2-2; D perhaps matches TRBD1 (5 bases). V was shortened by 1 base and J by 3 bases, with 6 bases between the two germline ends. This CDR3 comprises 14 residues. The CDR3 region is CASSLEGDTGELFF. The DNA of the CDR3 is TGTGCCAGCAGTTTAGAAGGGGACACCGGGGAGCTGTTTTTT.

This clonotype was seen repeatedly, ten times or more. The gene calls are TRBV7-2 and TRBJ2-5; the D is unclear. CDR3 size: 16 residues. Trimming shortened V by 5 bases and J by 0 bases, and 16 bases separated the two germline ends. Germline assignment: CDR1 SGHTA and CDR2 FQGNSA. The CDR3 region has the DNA TGTGCCAGCAGCCCACGCGTTCTTACGTACCAAGAGACCCAGTACTTC. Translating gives CASSPRVLTYQETQYF.

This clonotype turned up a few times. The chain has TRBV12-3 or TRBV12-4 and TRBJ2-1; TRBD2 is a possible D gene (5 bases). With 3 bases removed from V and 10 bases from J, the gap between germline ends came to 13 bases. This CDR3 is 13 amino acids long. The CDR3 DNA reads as TGTGCCAGCAGTTTGGACCAGCGGAGCGAGCAGTTCTTC. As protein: CASSLDQRSEQFF.

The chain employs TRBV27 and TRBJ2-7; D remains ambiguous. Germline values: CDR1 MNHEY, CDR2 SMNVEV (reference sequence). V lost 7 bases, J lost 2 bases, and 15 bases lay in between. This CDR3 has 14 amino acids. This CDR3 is CASNRQNSAYEQYV. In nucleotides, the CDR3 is TGTGCCAGCAACCGTCAAAACAGTGCCTACGAGCAGTACGTC.

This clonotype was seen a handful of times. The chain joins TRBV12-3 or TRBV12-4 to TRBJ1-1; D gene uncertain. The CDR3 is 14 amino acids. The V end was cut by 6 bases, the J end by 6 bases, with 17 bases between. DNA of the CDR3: TGTGCCAGCAGGGCCTCACTTGGTTGGGCTGAAGCTTTCTTT. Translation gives CASRASLGWAEAFF.

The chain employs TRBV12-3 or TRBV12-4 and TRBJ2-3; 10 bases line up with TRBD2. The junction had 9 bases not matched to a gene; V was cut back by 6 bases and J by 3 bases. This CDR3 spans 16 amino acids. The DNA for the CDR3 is TGTGCCAGCAGAGCCGGGACTAGCGCTTGGACAGATACGCAGTATTTT. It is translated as CASRAGTSAWTDTQYF.